Listed below are T cell receptor beta chains from one sample, sequenced in a study of PD-L1 blockade in urothelial cancer. Repertoires were generated with immunoSEQ multiplex PCR, while TCRdb's copy carries only in-frame clones and drops some. Here the sample spans 60,000 to 75,000 clones, 84% being singletons. The material sequenced was PBMCs, taken around atezolizumab (anti-PD-L1) treatment. Source of these receptors: a woman between 65 and 79 years old with urothelial cancer. The conserved cysteine and the conserved F or W are not part of the CDR3 here.

cdr3_aa: ASSQDPGGNTEAF
j_call: TRBJ1-1
v_call: TRBV4-2

cdr3_aa: ASSTSGFEQY
j_call: TRBJ2-7
v_call: TRBV28

cdr3_aa: TSSQGSGGLAGGKYEQY
j_call: TRBJ2-7
v_call: TRBV1

cdr3_aa: ASRRRGVWTGELF
j_call: TRBJ2-2
v_call: TRBV5-6

cdr3_aa: ASSYSSSGNTIY
j_call: TRBJ1-3
v_call: TRBV6-6

cdr3_aa: ASSVRQGGNTEAF
j_call: TRBJ1-1
v_call: TRBV7-9

cdr3_aa: ASSRGWGSQETQY
j_call: TRBJ2-5
v_call: TRBV5-4

cdr3_aa: ASSIVENEQF
j_call: TRBJ2-1
v_call: TRBV19

cdr3_aa: ASSEVSRDFEAF
j_call: TRBJ1-1
v_call: TRBV6-1

cdr3_aa: ASSLAGPAFSGANVLT
j_call: TRBJ2-6
v_call: TRBV7-2

cdr3_aa: AISEIGTVQETQY
j_call: TRBJ2-5
v_call: TRBV10-3

cdr3_aa: ASRSGHRGGYT
j_call: TRBJ1-2
v_call: TRBV27

cdr3_aa: ASSLTVIWRAAPEAF
j_call: TRBJ1-1
v_call: TRBV28

cdr3_aa: ASSQTGTNYNEQF
j_call: TRBJ2-1
v_call: TRBV4-3

cdr3_aa: ASSLEGQANTEAF
j_call: TRBJ1-1
v_call: TRBV5-8

cdr3_aa: ASSATGTSNYEQY
j_call: TRBJ2-7
v_call: TRBV5-4

cdr3_aa: SINRGDYGYT
j_call: TRBJ1-2
v_call: TRBV29-1

cdr3_aa: AWSTGQPGSNQPQH
j_call: TRBJ1-5
v_call: TRBV30

cdr3_aa: ASSLPQGYYGYT
j_call: TRBJ1-2
v_call: TRBV28

cdr3_aa: ASSLDGGAEKLF
j_call: TRBJ1-4
v_call: TRBV5-1

cdr3_aa: AWSVLSGKAF
j_call: TRBJ1-1
v_call: TRBV30

cdr3_aa: ASSIRVNQPQH
j_call: TRBJ1-5
v_call: TRBV19